A selection of T cell receptor beta chains follows, all from one sample in a study of B cell selection in AIRE deficiency. Clones were sequenced by immunoSEQ multiplex PCR, and TCRdb holds only the in-frame ones, with some missing. The sample lists 1,700 or so clones, roughly 80% occurring once. The sequencing input was CD4+CD25+ Tregs sorted from PBMCs. The receptors derive from a human donor in good health. CDR3s include the opening cysteine and the closing phenylalanine or tryptophan. The D gene is left open where the match is weak. Some rows mark clone size as missing; the rest say once, few, many or name a class of expanded clone.

j_gene,v_gene,d_gene,abundance,CDR3nt,CDR3aa
TRBJ2-1,TRBV2,TRBD2,once,TGTGCCAGCAGTGAAGAAGCGGGATGGGACAATGAGCAGTTCTTC,CASSEEAGWDNEQFF
TRBJ1-1,TRBV9,-,once,TGTGCCAGCAGCGTGGGCCAGGGTTCCACCGCTTTCTTT,CASSVGQGSTAFF
TRBJ2-7,TRBV27,TRBD2,-,TGTGCCAGCAGTTTGCGCGGGAGGCAGGGCGAGCAGTACTTC,CASSLRGRQGEQYF
TRBJ2-3,TRBV4-3,-,-,TGCGCCAGCAGCGGGTATTGGGAGTTGGGCACAGATACGCAGTATTTT,CASSGYWELGTDTQYF
TRBJ2-3,TRBV6-8,-,few,TGTGCCAGCAGTTCGGACAGCCGATTCCCCCAAGGTAGCACAGATACGCAGTATTTT,CASSSDSRFPQGSTDTQYF
TRBJ1-4,TRBV5-4,-,-,TGTGCCAGCAGCTTGGGAGTGGCTAATGAAAAACTGTTTTTT,CASSLGVANEKLFF
TRBJ1-2,TRBV6-6,TRBD1,-,TGTGCCAGCAGTTACCCTAACAGGGGATTCTATGGCTACACCTTC,CASSYPNRGFYGYTF
TRBJ1-1,TRBV7-9,-,-,TGTGCCAGCAGCTTAGCCGCCAGTCAAGGGGGTGCTTTCTTT,CASSLAASQGGAFF
TRBJ1-5,TRBV6-5,-,-,TGTGCCAGCAGTTACCTGAGACTGACTAGCAATCAGCCCCAGCATTTT,CASSYLRLTSNQPQHF
TRBJ2-7,TRBV5-4,TRBD2,-,TGTGCCAGCAGCTTGTGGGGGGGGATATCCACCGGGGCCTTC,CASSLWGGISTGAF
TRBJ1-3,TRBV5-1,-,-,TGCGCCAGCAGCTTTGAGAGCTCTGGAAACACCATATATTTT,CASSFESSGNTIYF
TRBJ2-1,TRBV5-4,-,-,TGTGCCAGCAGCTTGCCCAGGCTAGGTAGGGCCAATGAGCAGTTCTTC,CASSLPRLGRANEQFF
TRBJ2-1,TRBV18,-,-,TGTGCCAGCTCACCTTACGAGGATACCTACAATGAGCAGTTCTTC,CASSPYEDTYNEQFF
TRBJ2-5,TRBV27,-,-,TGTGCCAGCAGTCCAAGGGGCCAAGAGACCCAGTACTTC,CASSPRGQETQYF
TRBJ2-7,TRBV7-6,-,-,TGTGCCAGCAGCGTAAACAGGGTTACCCACGAGCAGTACTTC,CASSVNRVTHEQYF
TRBJ1-2,TRBV5-1,-,-,TGCGCCAGCAGCTTGCCTATTGTCGGCAGTGGCTACACCTTC,CASSLPIVGSGYTF
TRBJ1-2,TRBV14,-,-,TGTGCCAGCAGCCAAGAAGTTGGGGGCGCTTATGGCTACACCTTC,CASSQEVGGAYGYTF
TRBJ1-1,TRBV5-4,TRBD1,-,TGTGCCAGCAGTTCAGGACAGGGTAAGCGGTGGCTCCCTGAAGCTTTCTTT,CASSSGQGKRWLPEAFF
TRBJ2-1,TRBV5-1,TRBD2,-,TGCGCCAGCAGCTTATTAGCGGGACTCTACAATGAGCAGTTCTTC,CASSLLAGLYNEQFF
TRBJ2-5,TRBV18,-,-,TGTGCCAGCTCACCGAGAGCGCAAGAGACCCAGTACTTC,CASSPRAQETQYF
TRBJ2-5,TRBV25-1,-,-,TGTGCCAGCAGTGAAGGGGGGACCCAGTACTTC,CASSEGGTQYF
TRBJ1-1,TRBV23-1,-,-,TGCGCCAGCAGTCCGGCACGGGGTACTGAAGCTTTCTTT,CASSPARGTEAFF
TRBJ2-1,TRBV27,TRBD2,-,TGTGCCAGCAGTCCTTCCGGGACTAGCGGGGGATACAATGAGCAGTTCTTC,CASSPSGTSGGYNEQFF
TRBJ1-2,TRBV19,-,once,TGTGCCAGTAGTATAGTGAGGAACTATGGCTACACCTTC,CASSIVRNYGYTF
TRBJ2-1,TRBV7-9,-,-,TGTGCCAGCAGCTTAACGGGACCCCATGTGAACAATGAGCAGTTCTTC,CASSLTGPHVNNEQFF